Listed below are T cell receptor beta chains from one sample, sequenced in a study of cytotoxic CD8 clonotypes in ibrutinib-treated CLL. Method: immunoSEQ multiplex PCR; TCRdb's copy keeps in-frame clones and lacks some. The top ten hold 5.6% of the sample, which has approximately 280,000 clones, roughly 76% seen once. The sample was PBMCs, taken at disease progression, from a patient treated with ibrutinib. All receptors derive from a human donor with chronic lymphocytic leukemia. CDR3s include the opening cysteine and the closing phenylalanine or tryptophan. Fields, in order: clone size, V gene, CDR3 protein. Not all rows give a size; the values are once, few, many and, for expanded clones, a class.

.,TRBV10-3,CAIKSSTSGPFSYEQYF
.,TRBV18,CASSPTTSGGQGEQFF
once,TRBV6-6,CASSHGGRGYTF
.,TRBV2,CASEASSYNEQFF
.,TRBV28,CASRRPTGANQPQHF
.,TRBV15,CATSSRANTEAFF
few,TRBV5-1,CASRRYGQTNYGYTF
.,TRBV6-5,CASSYSPGTYEQYF
.,TRBV7-8,CASSPTVRTDTQYF
.,TRBV7-2,CASSLANDYSYEQYF
.,TRBV7-6,CASSLAAGGYTDTQYF
.,TRBV5-1,CASSLAGGLYYEQYF
.,TRBV4-1,CASSQDLTTDYSNQPQHF
.,TRBV29-1,CSVGRLGGVYNEQFF
.,TRBV18,CASSPEQGSGYEQFF
.,TRBV4-1,CASSQDRLAGGRETQYF
.,TRBV7-6,CASSGGTANLVQFF
.,TRBV7-6,CASSRGADRAGANVLTF
.,TRBV2,CASDTGVTYGYTF
.,TRBV7-6,CASSRLPGARDTQYF
.,TRBV5-1,CASSLTGSPEAFF
.,TRBV11-2,CASSSQGGRDRNEQFF
few,TRBV4-1,CASSQPGRSYEQYF
.,TRBV10-1,CASSVGRNYNEQFF
.,TRBV5-1,CASSPGGRGRTETQYF
few,TRBV7-8,CASSSPYEQYF
.,TRBV7-6,CASSLQGGASQYF
.,TRBV11-2,CASSLERGFGSPLHF
.,TRBV10-2,CASIIGTTYNEQFF
.,TRBV2,CASSQPRDRASYEQYF
.,TRBV28,CASSGAGPGFHEQFF
.,TRBV18,CASSPGHALGETQYF
.,TRBV5-1,CASSSLAGATDTQYF
.,TRBV7-2,CASSLVQGPERTQYF
.,TRBV27,CASSPRKAGDWTGELFF
.,TRBV9,CASSVVYSSTDTQYF
.,TRBV2,CASGTTGNQPQHF
few,TRBV5-1,CASSNRDATFTQYF
once,TRBV13,CASSILSRLINYGYTF
.,TRBV7-2,CASSFRVGQPQHF
once,TRBV7-9,CASSPADQRTYEQYF
.,TRBV19,CASRRTGVSTDTQYF
.,TRBV4-2,CASSQDRSFNYGYTF
.,TRBV4-1,CASKGVPNTGELFF
.,TRBV27,CASSSPTGGVIEQFF
.,TRBV4-1,CASSTGIYNSPLHF
.,TRBV2,CASRDRLVYGYTF
.,TRBV7-2,CASSLASGGVGNEQYF
.,TRBV4-3,CASSQDQGPGITDTQYF
once,TRBV7-3,CASSLSGGLAEAFF
.,TRBV2,CASGHYNEQFF
.,TRBV5-1,CASSLGGWPTYEQYF